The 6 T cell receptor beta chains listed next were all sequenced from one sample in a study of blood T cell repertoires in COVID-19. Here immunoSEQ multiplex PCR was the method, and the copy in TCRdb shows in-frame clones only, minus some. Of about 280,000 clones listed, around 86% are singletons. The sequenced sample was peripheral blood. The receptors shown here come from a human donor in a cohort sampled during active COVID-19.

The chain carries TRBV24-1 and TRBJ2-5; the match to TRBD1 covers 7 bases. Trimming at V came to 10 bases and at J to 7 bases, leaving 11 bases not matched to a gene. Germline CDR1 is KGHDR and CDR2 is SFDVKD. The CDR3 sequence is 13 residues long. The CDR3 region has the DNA TGTGCCACTCAGCAGGGGGTGAGAGGGACCCAGTACTTC. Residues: CATQQGVRGTQYF.

CDR3 loop: CASSPSRGPGNEQFF. DNA of the CDR3: TGTGCCAGCAGTCCCAGCAGAGGGCCTGGGAATGAGCAGTTCTTC. The chain joins TRBV6-6 to TRBJ2-1; TRBD2 might be the D (5 bases). Trimming stripped 5 bases from V and 7 bases from J, with 18 bases between. Germline V lookup: CDR1 MNHNY, CDR2 SVGAGI (reference sequence). The CDR3 has 15 amino acids.

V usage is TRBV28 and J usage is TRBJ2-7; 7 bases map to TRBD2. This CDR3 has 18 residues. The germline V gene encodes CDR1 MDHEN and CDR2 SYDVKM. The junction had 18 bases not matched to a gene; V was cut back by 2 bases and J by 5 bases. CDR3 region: CASSLPFQAGPRTHEQYF. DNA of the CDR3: TGTGCCAGCAGTTTACCCTTTCAAGCGGGACCCCGGACCCACGAGCAGTACTTC.

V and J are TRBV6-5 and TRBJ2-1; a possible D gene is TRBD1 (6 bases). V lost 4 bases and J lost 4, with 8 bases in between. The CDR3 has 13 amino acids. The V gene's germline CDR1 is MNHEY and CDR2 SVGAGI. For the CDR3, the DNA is TGTGCCAGCAGTTTCGGACAGTACAATGAGCAGTTCTTC. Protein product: CASSFGQYNEQFF.

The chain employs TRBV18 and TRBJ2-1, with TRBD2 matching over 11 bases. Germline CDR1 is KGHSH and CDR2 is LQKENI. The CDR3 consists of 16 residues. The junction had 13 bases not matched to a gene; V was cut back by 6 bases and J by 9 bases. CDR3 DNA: TGTGCCAGCTCCCAAGGTGCTAGCGGGGGGAGTGGTGAGCAGTTCTTC. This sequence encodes CASSQGASGGSGEQFF.

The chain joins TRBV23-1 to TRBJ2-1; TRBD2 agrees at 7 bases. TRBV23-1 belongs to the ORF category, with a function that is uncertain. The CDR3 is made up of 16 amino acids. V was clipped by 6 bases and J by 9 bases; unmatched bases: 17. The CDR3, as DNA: TGCGCCAGCAGCATCCCCCCCAGCGGGGCATGTCGTGAGCAGTTCTTC. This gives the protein CASSIPPSGACREQFF.